A selection of T cell receptor beta chains follows, all from one sample in a study of regulatory T cells in long-lasting Graves disease. One entry per CDR3 protein results from TCRdb running MiXCR on the multiplex PCR reads. The table records about 470,000 distinct CDR3 sequences, about 22% of them present only once. Source: peripheral blood mononuclear cells (PBMCs), taken when the disease was refractory, from a patient treated with antithyroid drugs. Receptors were obtained from a female donor with Graves disease. The CDR3 runs from the conserved cysteine through the conserved F or W. Fields, in order: J gene, V gene, clone size, CDR3 protein. The size of a clone is reported for some rows only, either as once, few or many, or as a class for expanded clones.

j_gene: TRBJ1-1; v_gene: TRBV6-1; abundance: .; CDR3aa: CASRPYKAFF
j_gene: TRBJ1-2; v_gene: TRBV4-2; abundance: .; CDR3aa: CASSREGDNYGYTF
j_gene: TRBJ1-1; v_gene: TRBV5-1; abundance: many; CDR3aa: CASSSGQGSTEAFF
j_gene: TRBJ1-2; v_gene: TRBV7-8; abundance: many; CDR3aa: CASSVGGQEAGYTF
j_gene: TRBJ1-1; v_gene: TRBV6-5; abundance: many; CDR3aa: CASSYPRRGMNTEAFF
j_gene: TRBJ2-4; v_gene: TRBV7-9; abundance: .; CDR3aa: CASSFEGSAKNIQYF
j_gene: TRBJ2-5; v_gene: TRBV24-1; abundance: many; CDR3aa: CATSDYRDNQETQYF
j_gene: TRBJ2-1; v_gene: TRBV4-1; abundance: .; CDR3aa: CASSQDWGQGNEQFF
j_gene: TRBJ2-7; v_gene: TRBV28; abundance: many; CDR3aa: CASRYDPGTYEQYF
j_gene: TRBJ1-4; v_gene: TRBV5-1; abundance: many; CDR3aa: CASSLDVGATNEKLFF
j_gene: TRBJ2-6; v_gene: TRBV28; abundance: few; CDR3aa: CASSLGGGSFSGANVLTF
j_gene: TRBJ2-7; v_gene: TRBV12-3/TRBV12-4; abundance: many; CDR3aa: CASSLRGLEQYF
j_gene: TRBJ2-7; v_gene: TRBV28; abundance: many; CDR3aa: CASRTGGEQYF
j_gene: TRBJ2-2; v_gene: TRBV25-1; abundance: few; CDR3aa: CASSERWSGELFF
j_gene: TRBJ2-5; v_gene: TRBV5-6; abundance: many; CDR3aa: CASSQTGHTQETQYF
j_gene: TRBJ2-1; v_gene: TRBV7-2; abundance: .; CDR3aa: CASSSRRGNEQFF
j_gene: TRBJ2-7; v_gene: TRBV10-2; abundance: .; CDR3aa: CASSPTGTSCYF
j_gene: TRBJ2-5; v_gene: TRBV28; abundance: many; CDR3aa: CASRTTGTGWETQYF
j_gene: TRBJ2-5; v_gene: TRBV28; abundance: many; CDR3aa: CASSFWRDQETQYF
j_gene: TRBJ1-1; v_gene: TRBV13; abundance: many; CDR3aa: CASSLAGGRTEAFF
j_gene: TRBJ2-7; v_gene: TRBV29-1; abundance: .; CDR3aa: CSVEGYPSYEQYF
j_gene: TRBJ2-5; v_gene: TRBV6-5; abundance: many; CDR3aa: CASSYRTGARQTQYF
j_gene: TRBJ2-1; v_gene: TRBV29-1; abundance: .; CDR3aa: CSVRLRDELYNEQFF
j_gene: TRBJ2-5; v_gene: TRBV28; abundance: many; CDR3aa: CASSFRAETQYF
j_gene: TRBJ1-2; v_gene: TRBV19; abundance: many; CDR3aa: CARRRRRVRITDGYTF
j_gene: TRBJ2-2; v_gene: TRBV9; abundance: once; CDR3aa: CASSAGFRATNTGELFF
j_gene: TRBJ1-2; v_gene: TRBV27; abundance: .; CDR3aa: CASSLAGDDYGYTF
j_gene: TRBJ1-2; v_gene: TRBV28; abundance: many; CDR3aa: CASSLYQGEYGYTF
j_gene: TRBJ1-2; v_gene: TRBV9; abundance: few; CDR3aa: CASSKTGQHYGYTF
j_gene: TRBJ2-7; v_gene: TRBV27; abundance: few; CDR3aa: CASSSLAGVYEQYF
j_gene: TRBJ2-7; v_gene: TRBV24-1; abundance: .; CDR3aa: CATSDRAVGEQYF
j_gene: TRBJ2-5; v_gene: TRBV20-1; abundance: many; CDR3aa: CSAAPFEVRGETQYF
j_gene: TRBJ2-5; v_gene: TRBV18; abundance: few; CDR3aa: CASSPPTAETQYF
j_gene: TRBJ2-4; v_gene: TRBV6-1; abundance: few; CDR3aa: CASSVAQGIVDIQYF
j_gene: TRBJ2-7; v_gene: TRBV5-1; abundance: .; CDR3aa: CASSTKEFPYEQYF
j_gene: TRBJ2-3; v_gene: TRBV13; abundance: .; CDR3aa: CASSSVAGKGQITDTQYF
j_gene: TRBJ1-5; v_gene: TRBV28; abundance: many; CDR3aa: CASSPGQASHQPQHF
j_gene: TRBJ2-3; v_gene: TRBV12-3/TRBV12-4; abundance: few; CDR3aa: CASSLGGPRTDTQYF
j_gene: TRBJ1-1; v_gene: TRBV7-9; abundance: few; CDR3aa: CASSFTPGNTEAFF
j_gene: TRBJ2-3; v_gene: TRBV28; abundance: .; CDR3aa: CASSLGWQVIWTRKYTSTDTQYF
j_gene: TRBJ1-4; v_gene: TRBV30; abundance: .; CDR3aa: CAWKHASTNEKLFF